This TCR beta chain was sequenced during a study of OX40 agonist ivuxolimab in advanced cancers. The wider study: Aged roughly 23 to 80 with a mean of roughly 63 years, they were more than 80% male.

The ends were cut back, 2 bases at V and 7 bases at J, with 18 bases in the middle. Germline loops: CDR1 MNHEY, CDR2 SMNVEV (reference sequence). This CDR3 is built from 16 residues. TCRdb's copy holds only in-frame clones and misses some; the assay was immunoSEQ multiplex PCR. The table shows about 62,000 clones, with 85% occurring only once. The TCR was taken from an adult with an advanced solid tumor such as melanoma, head and neck, liver or kidney cancer. The sequencing here drew on CD4+ or CD8+ T cells sorted from blood, taken in a trial of the OX40 agonist ivuxolimab. The V call is TRBV27, the J call TRBJ1-5; tentatively, D is TRBD1 (5 bases). CDR3 sequence (DNA): TGTGCCAGCAGTTTACACAGGCCCTCAAATCACCAGCCCCAGCATTTT. Its translation is CASSLHRPSNHQPQHF.